This T cell receptor beta chain was obtained from a study of blood T cell repertoires in COVID-19. The data were produced by immunoSEQ multiplex PCR, yet TCRdb's version contains in-frame clones alone and is incomplete. This table has around 140,000 clones, about nine tenths appearing once. Germline trimming cut 4 bases from V and 5 bases from J; bases unmatched to any gene: 7. Germline values: CDR1 SNHLY, CDR2 FYNNEI. The CDR3 sequence is 14 residues long. Sequencing used PBMCs or T cells enriched from blood (not recorded which). The V call is TRBV2, the J call TRBJ1-1, with 7 bases lining up with TRBD1. The clonotype originates from a man in his 60s who had recovered from COVID-19. The DNA of the CDR3 is TGTGCCAGCAGTGTTGGGGCAGGGGGAACTGAAGCTTTCTTT. Protein: CASSVGAGGTEAFF.